This TCR beta chain is from a study of T cells in Graves' hyperthyroidism and ophthalmopathy. Study-wide results and caveats: The model anticipated ophthalmopathy a median about 7.1 months pre-onset.

Many counts were recorded for this clonotype. The antigen is undetermined. Trimming pared 3 bases from V and 4 bases from J, leaving 7 bases between. The CDR3 is 13 residues long. From germline, CDR1 is MNHNS and CDR2 SASEGT. The PBMCs were taken from about 10 ml of fresh peripheral blood. Amplification targeted TCR beta CDR3 regions from RNA transcripts. First-round RT-PCR targeting the TCR CDR3 was performed with the HTBI primer set. TCRdb itself ran the multiplex PCR reads through MiXCR, one entry per CDR3 protein. This sample carries 300,000 to 500,000 distinct CDR3 sequences, 15% of them seen once, and the ten largest clones take 32%.

Input material: blood. The gene calls are TRBV6-1 and TRBJ2-1; no definite D call. This receptor was identified in a woman in her 30s with Graves' hyperthyroidism. The CDR3 DNA follows: TGTGCCAGCAGTGAGGTCAGTTACAATGAGCAGTTCTTC. This translates into CASSEVSYNEQFF.